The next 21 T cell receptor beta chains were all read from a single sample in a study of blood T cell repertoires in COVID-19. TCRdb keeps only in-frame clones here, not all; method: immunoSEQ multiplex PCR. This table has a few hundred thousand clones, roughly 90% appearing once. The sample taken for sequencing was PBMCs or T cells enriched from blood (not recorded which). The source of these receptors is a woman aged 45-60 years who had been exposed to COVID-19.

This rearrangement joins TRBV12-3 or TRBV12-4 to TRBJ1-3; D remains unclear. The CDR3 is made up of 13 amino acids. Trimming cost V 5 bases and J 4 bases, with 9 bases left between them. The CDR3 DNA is TGTGCCAGCAGTGCGATACAGGGAAACACCATATATTTT. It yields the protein CASSAIQGNTIYF.

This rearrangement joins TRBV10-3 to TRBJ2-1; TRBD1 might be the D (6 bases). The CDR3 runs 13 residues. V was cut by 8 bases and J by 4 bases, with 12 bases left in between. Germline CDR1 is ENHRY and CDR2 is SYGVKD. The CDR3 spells CAIAQGTYNEQFF. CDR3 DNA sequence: TGTGCCATCGCACAGGGAACGTACAATGAGCAGTTCTTC.

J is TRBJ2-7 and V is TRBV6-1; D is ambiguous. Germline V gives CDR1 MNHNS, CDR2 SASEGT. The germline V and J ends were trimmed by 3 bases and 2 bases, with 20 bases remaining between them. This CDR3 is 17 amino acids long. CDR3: CASSDHGSTTRPYEQYF. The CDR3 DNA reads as TGTGCCAGCAGTGATCATGGCTCGACGACTCGTCCCTACGAGCAGTACTTC.

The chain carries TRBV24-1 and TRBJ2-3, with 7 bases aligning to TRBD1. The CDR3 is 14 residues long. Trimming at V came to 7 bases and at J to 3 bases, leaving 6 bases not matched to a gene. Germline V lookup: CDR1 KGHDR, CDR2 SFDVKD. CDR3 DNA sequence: TGTGCCACCAGCTACAGGGGCCGTACAGATACGCAGTATTTT. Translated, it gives CATSYRGRTDTQYF.

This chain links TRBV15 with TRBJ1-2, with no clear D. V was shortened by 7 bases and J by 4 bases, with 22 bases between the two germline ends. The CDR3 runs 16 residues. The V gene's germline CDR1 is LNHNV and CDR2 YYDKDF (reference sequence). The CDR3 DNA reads TGTGCCACCAAAGCAGGTGTGAAGAGGGCGACCTATGGCTACACCTTC. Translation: CATKAGVKRATYGYTF.

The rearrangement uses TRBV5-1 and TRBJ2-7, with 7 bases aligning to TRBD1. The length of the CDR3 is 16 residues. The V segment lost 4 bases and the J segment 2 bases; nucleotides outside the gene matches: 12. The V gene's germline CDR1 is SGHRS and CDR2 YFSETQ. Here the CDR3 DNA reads TGCGCCAGCAGCCCGGGACAGATCCGCTCTGCCTACGAGCAGTACTTC. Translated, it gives CASSPGQIRSAYEQYF.

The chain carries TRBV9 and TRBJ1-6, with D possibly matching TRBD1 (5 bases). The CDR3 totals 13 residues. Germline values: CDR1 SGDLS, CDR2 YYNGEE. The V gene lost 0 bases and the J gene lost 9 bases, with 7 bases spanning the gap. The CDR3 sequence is CASSVGRGSPLHF. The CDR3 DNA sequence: TGTGCCAGCAGCGTAGGTAGGGGTTCACCCCTCCACTTT. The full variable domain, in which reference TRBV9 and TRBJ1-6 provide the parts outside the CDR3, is DSGVTQTPKHLITATGQRVTLRCSPRSGDLSVYWYQQSLDQGLQFLIQYYNGEERAKGNILERFSAQQFPDLHSELNLSSLELGDSALYFCASSVGRGSPLHFGNGTRLTVT.

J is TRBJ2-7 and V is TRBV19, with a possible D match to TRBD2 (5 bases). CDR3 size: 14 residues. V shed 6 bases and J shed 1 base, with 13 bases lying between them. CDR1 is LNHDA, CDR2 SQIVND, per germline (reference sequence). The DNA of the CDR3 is TGTGCCAGTAGAGACCGAGGGAGTTCCTACGAGCAGTACTTC. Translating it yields CASRDRGSSYEQYF.

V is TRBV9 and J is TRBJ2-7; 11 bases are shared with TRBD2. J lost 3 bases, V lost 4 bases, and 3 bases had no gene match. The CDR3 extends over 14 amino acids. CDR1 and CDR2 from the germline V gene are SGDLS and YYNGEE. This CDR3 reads CASSRLAGSYEQYF. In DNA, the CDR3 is TGTGCCAGCAGCCGACTAGCGGGGAGCTACGAGCAGTACTTC.

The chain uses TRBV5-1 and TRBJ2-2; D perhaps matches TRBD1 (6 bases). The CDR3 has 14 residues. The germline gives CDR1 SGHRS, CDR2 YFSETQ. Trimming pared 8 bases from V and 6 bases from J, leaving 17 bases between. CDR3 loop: CASARKQGAGELFF. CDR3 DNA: TGCGCCAGTGCCAGGAAACAGGGTGCCGGGGAGCTGTTTTTT.

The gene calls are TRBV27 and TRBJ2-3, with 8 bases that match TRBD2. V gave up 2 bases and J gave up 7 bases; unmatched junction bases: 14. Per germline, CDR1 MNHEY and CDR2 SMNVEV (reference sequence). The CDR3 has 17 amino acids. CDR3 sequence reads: CASSLLRGGGHTNTQYF. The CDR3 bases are TGTGCCAGCAGTTTACTCAGAGGCGGGGGGCACACGAATACGCAGTATTTT.

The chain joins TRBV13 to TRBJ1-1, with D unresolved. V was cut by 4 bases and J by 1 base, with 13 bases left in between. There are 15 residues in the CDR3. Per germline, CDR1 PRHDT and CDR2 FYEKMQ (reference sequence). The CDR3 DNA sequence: TGTGCCAGCAGCTCCAACGATTTCAGGAACACTGAAGCTTTCTTT. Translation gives CASSSNDFRNTEAFF.

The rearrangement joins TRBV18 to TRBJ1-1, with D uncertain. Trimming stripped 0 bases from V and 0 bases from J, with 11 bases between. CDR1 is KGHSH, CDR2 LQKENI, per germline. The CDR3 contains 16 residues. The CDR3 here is CASSPPKTALNTEAFF. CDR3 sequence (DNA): TGTGCCAGCTCACCACCGAAAACAGCCTTGAACACTGAAGCTTTCTTT.

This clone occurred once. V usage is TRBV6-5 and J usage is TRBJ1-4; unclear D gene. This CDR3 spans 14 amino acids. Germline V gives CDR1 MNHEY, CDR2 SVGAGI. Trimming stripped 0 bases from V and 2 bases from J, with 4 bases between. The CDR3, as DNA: TGTGCCAGCAGTTACTCAGCCACTAATGAAAAACTGTTTTTT. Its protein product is CASSYSATNEKLFF.

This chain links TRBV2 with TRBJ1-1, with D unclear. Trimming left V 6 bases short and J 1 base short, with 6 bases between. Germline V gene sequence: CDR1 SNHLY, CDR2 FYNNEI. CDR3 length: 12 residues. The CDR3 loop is CASSPENTEAFF. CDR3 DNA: TGTGCCAGCAGCCCAGAGAACACTGAAGCTTTCTTT.

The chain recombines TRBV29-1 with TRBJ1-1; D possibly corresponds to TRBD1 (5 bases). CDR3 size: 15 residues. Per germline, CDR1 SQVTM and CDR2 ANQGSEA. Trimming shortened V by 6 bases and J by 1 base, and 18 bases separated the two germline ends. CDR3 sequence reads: CSVRLQAVGNTEAFF. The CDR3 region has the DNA TGCAGCGTCCGGCTACAGGCCGTAGGGAACACTGAAGCTTTCTTT.

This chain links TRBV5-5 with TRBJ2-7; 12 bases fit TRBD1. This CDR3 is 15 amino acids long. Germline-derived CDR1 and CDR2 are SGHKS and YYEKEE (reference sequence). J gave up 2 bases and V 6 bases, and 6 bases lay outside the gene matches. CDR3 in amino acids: CASTLRDRGPYEQYF. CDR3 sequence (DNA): TGTGCCAGCACCCTTAGGGACAGGGGGCCCTACGAGCAGTACTTC.

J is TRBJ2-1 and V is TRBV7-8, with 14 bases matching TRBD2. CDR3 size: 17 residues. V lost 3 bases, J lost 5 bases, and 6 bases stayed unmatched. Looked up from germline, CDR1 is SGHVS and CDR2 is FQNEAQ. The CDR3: CASSFLPGLAGDNEQFF. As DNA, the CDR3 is TGTGCCAGCAGCTTCCTCCCGGGACTAGCGGGGGACAATGAGCAGTTCTTC.

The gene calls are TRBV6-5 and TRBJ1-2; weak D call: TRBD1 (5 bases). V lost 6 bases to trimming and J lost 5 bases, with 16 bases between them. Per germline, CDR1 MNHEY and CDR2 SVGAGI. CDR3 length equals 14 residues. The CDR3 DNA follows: TGTGCCAGCAGAAGGGAGGGGCCAGCTTATGGCTACACCTTC. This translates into CASRREGPAYGYTF.

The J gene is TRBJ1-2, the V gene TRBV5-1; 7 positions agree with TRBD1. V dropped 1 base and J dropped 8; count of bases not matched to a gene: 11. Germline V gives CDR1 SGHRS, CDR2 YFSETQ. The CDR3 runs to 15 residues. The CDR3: CASSLNYRGGEGYTF. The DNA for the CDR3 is TGCGCCAGCAGCTTGAATTACAGGGGAGGTGAGGGCTACACCTTC.

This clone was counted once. The CDR3 region has the DNA TGTGCCAGCTCACCACAAGGGGTAAACTATGGCTACACCTTC. It specifies CASSPQGVNYGYTF. This chain links TRBV18 with TRBJ1-2; TRBD1 is a possible D gene (5 bases). Germline V lookup: CDR1 KGHSH, CDR2 LQKENI. V was cut by 1 base and J by 2 bases, with 8 bases left in between. The CDR3 covers 14 residues.